The entry that follows covers one TCR beta chain sequence. Its antigen is not known. The entry originates in a study of OX40 agonist ivuxolimab in advanced cancers. Findings and limits, study-wide: The study did not work out the antigen specificity of the expanded peripheral T cells.

The repertoire was sequenced with immunoSEQ multiplex PCR; TCRdb's copy has only in-frame clones and lacks some. The repertoire consists of about 28,000 clones, with approximately 88% occurring once and the leading ten covering over 15%. V gave up 0 bases and J gave up 7 bases, with 10 bases separating them. Per germline, CDR1 SGDLS and CDR2 YYNGEE. CDR3 size: 14 residues. This chain uses TRBV9 with TRBJ2-2; a weak D match, TRBD2 (5 bases). The TCR comes from an adult with an advanced solid tumor such as melanoma, head and neck, liver or kidney cancer. Sample: CD4+ or CD8+ T cells sorted from blood, taken in a trial of the OX40 agonist ivuxolimab. The CDR3 here is CASSVGGPNGELFF. Written as DNA, the CDR3 is TGTGCCAGCAGCGTAGGAGGGCCGAACGGGGAGCTGTTTTTT.